This T cell receptor (beta chain) was sequenced during a study of T cells after yellow fever vaccination. General study results and limits: Most primary-vaccination clones recurred post-booster (about 96% CD4, 88% CD8). A small share of clonotypes appeared in both CD4 and CD8 compartments.

TCR cDNA, made by 5'RACE template switching, carried an added universal primer site and UMIs. MiXCR, applied by TCRdb to the 5' RACE reads, yields one record per CDR3 protein. The sample includes some 420,000 distinct CDR3 sequences, around 20% of them seen just once. Regarding this clonotype: Its antigen is as yet unknown.

The germline gives CDR1 SQVTM, CDR2 ANQGSEA. CDR3 length: 14 amino acids. With V trimmed by 6 bases and J by 3 bases, 7 bases remained unmatched. The rearrangement uses TRBV29-1 and TRBJ1-5, with 8 bases identical to TRBD1. Here the sequenced sample was PBMCs, taken before the yellow fever booster vaccination. The TCR comes from a man between 18 and 35 years old who received the YFV17D yellow fever vaccine. This CDR3 is CSVTSGGYNQPQHF. For the CDR3, the DNA is TGCAGCGTAACTTCAGGGGGCTACAATCAGCCCCAGCATTTT.